Listed below are T cell receptor beta chains from one sample, sequenced in a study of blood T cell repertoires in COVID-19. Assay: immunoSEQ multiplex PCR; the TCRdb copy retains only in-frame clones and omits some. The top ten hold roughly 18% of the sample, which has 150,000 to 200,000 clones, approximately 87% seen once. Sequences were obtained from peripheral blood. Receptor source: a person aged 70 to 80 with COVID-19, enrolled during active disease. The CDR3 runs from the conserved cysteine through the conserved F or W. A D gene is named only where the DNA matches it firmly. Clone size, where shown, is once, few, many, or a class for clones that have expanded.

j_call clone_size d_call v_call cdr3_nt cdr3_aa
TRBJ2-6 once NA TRBV4-3 TGCGCCAGCAGCCAAGACCGGGGGACTGGGGCCAACGTCCTGACTTTC CASSQDRGTGANVLTF
TRBJ1-4 NA NA TRBV12-3/TRBV12-4 TGTGCCAGCAGTGGAACAAGGGGTGAAAAACTGTTTTTT CASSGTRGEKLFF
TRBJ2-2 many NA TRBV21-1 TGTGCCAGCAGCCTTAACGGGACAGCAGTCACCGGGGAGCTGTTTTTT CASSLNGTAVTGELFF
TRBJ2-5 NA NA TRBV3-1/TRBV3-2 TGTGCCAGCAGCCGTTGTAGCTTAGGACATGGGACCCAGTACTTC CASSRCSLGHGTQYF
TRBJ2-7 many NA TRBV7-9 TGTGCCAGCCAGGCGGGAAACTCCTACGAGCAGTACTTC CASQAGNSYEQYF
TRBJ1-2 NA NA TRBV7-2 TGTGCCAGCAGCTTAGGCGACAACATCATATATGGCTACACCTTC CASSLGDNIIYGYTF
TRBJ2-1 few NA TRBV15 TGTGCCACCAGCAGAGACTCTTTTGGCCAGTTCTTC CATSRDSFGQFF
TRBJ2-3 NA TRBD2 TRBV4-1 TGCGCCAGCAGCCGTGTAGCGGGGGGGACAGATACGCAGTATTTT CASSRVAGGTDTQYF
TRBJ1-4 NA TRBD1 TRBV5-1 TGCGCCAGCAGCTTGTGGACAGGGGGTTCTTCAACTAATGAAAAACTGTTTTTT CASSLWTGGSSTNEKLFF
TRBJ2-1 NA NA TRBV7-3 TGTGCCAGCAGCTTAATTCTCGGTGGTGAGCAGTTCTTC CASSLILGGEQFF
TRBJ2-2 NA NA TRBV7-3 TGTGCCAGCAGCATCGGGACAAGGAACACCGGGGAGCTGTTTTTT CASSIGTRNTGELFF
TRBJ1-2 NA NA TRBV6-1 TGTGCCAGCAGTGAGCTTCGGCAGGAGGGATACCCATATGGCTACACCTTC CASSELRQEGYPYGYTF
TRBJ2-3 few TRBD2 TRBV20-1 TGCAGTGCTAGTCTTCTAGCGGGAGATATCCCAGGGACGCAGTATTTT CSASLLAGDIPGTQYF
TRBJ2-5 NA NA TRBV12-3/TRBV12-4 TGTGCCAGCAGTTTACGGGAGACCCAGTACTTC CASSLRETQYF
TRBJ1-2 NA NA TRBV7-9 TGTGCCAGCAGCTCCACCTCCCCGCGGGAAGGGAGCTATGGCTACACCTTC CASSSTSPREGSYGYTF
TRBJ2-7 NA NA TRBV3-1/TRBV3-2 TGTGCCAGCAGCCCCGCGTTCGGGGGTAACTACGAGCAGTACTTC CASSPAFGGNYEQYF
TRBJ2-7 NA TRBD1 TRBV5-1 TGCGCCAGCAGCTTAACCCCGGGACAGGGATACGAGCAGTACTTC CASSLTPGQGYEQYF
TRBJ2-3 few TRBD2 TRBV9 TGTGCCAGCAGCGCTCTAGCGGGAGGTGGGGATACGCAGTATTTT CASSALAGGGDTQYF
TRBJ1-2 NA NA TRBV30 TGTGCCCGTCAGCGTCCGGGGAGCCTGGGCTACACCTTC CARQRPGSLGYTF
TRBJ1-1 NA NA TRBV5-1 TGCGCCAGCAGCCCGGTAGTGGGAGCGGGCCAAACTGAAGCTTTCTTT CASSPVVGAGQTEAFF
TRBJ1-1 NA TRBD1 TRBV6-4 TGTGCCAGCAGTACCCACAGGGGGACTGAAGCTTTCTTT CASSTHRGTEAFF
TRBJ1-2 NA NA TRBV7-2 TGTGCCAGCAGCGATGACTACGGACAGAACTATGGCTACACCTTC CASSDDYGQNYGYTF
TRBJ2-7 NA TRBD2 TRBV7-9 TGTGCCAGCAGCTTACGACTAGCGGGGGTTTACGAGCAGTACTTC CASSLRLAGVYEQYF
TRBJ2-2 once TRBD1 TRBV5-1 TGCGCCAGCAGCTACCCGGGACAGGGTGCGCGTGAGGTTTCCGGGGAGCTGTTTTTT CASSYPGQGAREVSGELFF
TRBJ2-7 NA TRBD1 TRBV4-3 TGCGCCAGCAGCCGAAGCACCGGGACAGCGAATTACGAGCAGTACTTC CASSRSTGTANYEQYF
TRBJ2-1 NA TRBD1 TRBV29-1 TGCAGCGTTGCCATCACAGGGGGATCCAATGAGCAGTTCTTC CSVAITGGSNEQFF
TRBJ2-7 many TRBD1 TRBV6-5 TGTGCCAGCAGTCAGGGGGCAGGTTCCTACGAGCAGTACTTC CASSQGAGSYEQYF
TRBJ1-6 NA TRBD1 TRBV7-9 TGTGCCAGCAGCCACAGGGGTGGGGATTCACCCCTCCACTTT CASSHRGGDSPLHF
TRBJ2-1 NA TRBD2 TRBV7-2 TGTGCCAGCAGCTTAGCGTCTAGCGGGAGTCGGCAGTTCTTC CASSLASSGSRQFF
TRBJ1-2 few NA TRBV6-5 TGTGCCAGCAGTCCCCAGGGTGGCCTTGGATATGGCTACACCTTC CASSPQGGLGYGYTF
TRBJ2-1 NA NA TRBV2 TGTGCCAGCAGTCGATCCGCAGGCGTCGGAAGGGAGCAGTTCTTC CASSRSAGVGREQFF
TRBJ2-3 NA NA TRBV14 TGTGCCAGCAGCCAATACGGCAGGGCCACAGATACGCAGTATTTT CASSQYGRATDTQYF
TRBJ2-1 NA TRBD2 TRBV11-2 TGTGCCAGCAGCCTGGTGAGCGGGGGGGTCACCTACAATGAGCAGTTCTTC CASSLVSGGVTYNEQFF
TRBJ1-1 NA NA TRBV6-6 TGTGCCAGCAGACCAGGGTTAGGTCGGAACACTGAAGCTTTCTTT CASRPGLGRNTEAFF
TRBJ2-4 NA TRBD2 TRBV5-1 TGCGCCAGCAGGGCAGGGAGGGCCCGGGGGGCCAAAAACATTCAGTACTTC CASRAGRARGAKNIQYF
TRBJ1-4 NA TRBD1 TRBV7-9 TGTGCCAGCAGCTTAGCAGGGGGCGTTGAAAAACTGTTTTTT CASSLAGGVEKLFF
TRBJ1-1 NA NA TRBV5-6 TGTGCCAGCAGCTGGGGCGGGGACACTGAAGCTTTCTTT CASSWGGDTEAFF
TRBJ1-2 NA NA TRBV5-4 TGTGCCAGCAGTCGACGGCAGGGCCGTGCCTATGGCTACACCTTC CASSRRQGRAYGYTF
TRBJ1-2 NA NA TRBV29-1 TGCAGCGTTGAATCCCCTGGGGGGGTACACGGCTACACCTTC CSVESPGGVHGYTF
TRBJ1-2 NA TRBD1 TRBV5-8 TGTGCCAGCAGCTCGGCGGGAGGGGGCGCCGCGTTTGGCTACACCTTC CASSSAGGGAAFGYTF
TRBJ2-1 NA TRBD1 TRBV6-1 TGTGCCAGCAGTGAAGGGGACAGAACCCGCCCGCGTTTCAACAATGAGCAGTTCTTC CASSEGDRTRPRFNNEQFF
TRBJ2-6 once NA TRBV2 TGTGCCAGCAGCAGGGGCTCTGGGGCCAACGTCCTGACTTTC CASSRGSGANVLTF
TRBJ1-1 few NA TRBV4-3 TGCGCCAGCAGCCAGGTGCCGAGCACTGAAGCTTTCTTT CASSQVPSTEAFF
TRBJ2-1 NA TRBD2 TRBV28 TGTGCCAGCAGTTCCCCCCAGCGGGACTCCTACAATGAGCAGTTCTTC CASSSPQRDSYNEQFF
TRBJ2-7 few NA TRBV4-1 TGCGCCAGCAGCGCCGGGGACGAGCAGTACTTC CASSAGDEQYF
TRBJ1-5 NA TRBD1 TRBV30 TGTGCCTGGAGCACTGGACAGGGTTACGGTCAGCCCCAGCATTTT CAWSTGQGYGQPQHF
TRBJ2-6 NA NA TRBV21-1 TGTGCCAGCAGCCCAAAGGACAGGGTATCTGGGGCCAACGTCCTGACTTTC CASSPKDRVSGANVLTF
TRBJ2-6 NA NA TRBV7-2 TGTGCCAGCAGCTTAGCGGCGGGGAATGGGGCCAACGTCCTGACTTTC CASSLAAGNGANVLTF
TRBJ1-2 NA TRBD1 TRBV3-1/TRBV3-2 TGTGCCAGCAGCCACCTGGGACAGGGGAATGGCTACACCTTC CASSHLGQGNGYTF
TRBJ2-7 NA NA TRBV30 TGTGCCTGGAGTGCCGGGAGACGCCGTTCCTACGAGCAGTACTTC CAWSAGRRRSYEQYF
TRBJ1-2 NA TRBD1 TRBV19 TGTGCCAGCAACCCCCGGGGACAGGGGGCAGTCACCTTC CASNPRGQGAVTF
TRBJ1-1 NA NA TRBV3-1/TRBV3-2 TGTGCCAGCAGCCCCCTTATGAACACTGAAGCTTTCTTT CASSPLMNTEAFF